This TCR beta chain came from a study of blood T cell repertoires in COVID-19. Turning to the study itself: The samples span acute and convalescent COVID-19 from the United States, Italy and Spain. In each case, the material was cDNA or gDNA derived from T cells, B-cell-depleted T cells, or PBMCs.

In the study's own analysis: The assay estimated nucleated cells by amplifying reference gene primers. Here immunoSEQ multiplex PCR was the method, and the copy in TCRdb shows in-frame clones only, minus some. For V, J and clone size, that table is used; D and trimming come from the DNA. In the table there are more than 300,000 clones, around 88% of which are singletons. While infection was still active, Seattle patients were enrolled and then followed longitudinally. The sequenced material came from peripheral blood. The clonotype was recovered from a woman aged 25 to 45 with COVID-19, enrolled during active disease.

The CDR3 loop is CASSLGGPAGVAKNIQYF. The DNA for the CDR3 is TGCGCCAGCAGCCTGGGAGGACCCGCGGGGGTAGCCAAAAACATTCAGTACTTC. V gene TRBV4-1 combines with J gene TRBJ2-4; 7 bases match TRBD2. Trimming cost V 4 bases and J 0 bases; bases outside gene matches: 12. In germline, CDR1 is MGHRA, CDR2 YSYEKL. CDR3 length: 18 amino acids.